Below, 10 T cell receptor beta chains from the same sample are listed, as sequenced in a study of T cell repertoires and HLA-DP antigens. Sequenced by immunoSEQ multiplex PCR; TCRdb stores in-frame clones only, minus some. The table has roughly 70,000 clones, 80% seen once. The antigens for these receptors are not known. What was sequenced was CD4+ T cells from PBMCs. Receptors originate from a man in his 60s in good health and CMV-seronegative.

The chain is built from TRBV7-9 and TRBJ2-7, with 7 bases that match TRBD1. J gave up 2 bases and V 5 bases, and 9 bases lay outside the gene matches. The CDR3 sequence is 15 residues long. Germline CDR1 and CDR2: SEHNR and FQNEAQ (reference sequence). CDR3 in amino acids: CASSNSYQGAYEQYV. In DNA, the CDR3 is TGTGCCAGCAGCAACTCCTACCAGGGGGCCTACGAGCAGTACGTC.

V usage is TRBV7-2 and J usage is TRBJ1-6; D gene uncertain. The CDR3 length is 16 residues. From germline, CDR1 is SGHTA and CDR2 FQGNSA. V lost 3 bases to trimming and J lost 0 bases, with 9 bases between them. CDR3 DNA sequence: TGTGCCAGCAGCTTTTTGGTCAGCTCCTATAATTCACCCCTCCACTTT. Its protein is CASSFLVSSYNSPLHF.

This clone was picked up one time. The chain recombines TRBV4-2 with TRBJ2-2, with 7 bases that match TRBD2. The V segment lost 4 bases and the J segment 2 bases; nucleotides outside the gene matches: 10. This CDR3 has 17 amino acids. Germline V gene data show CDR1 as LGHNA and CDR2 as YNFKEQ. Written as DNA, the CDR3 is TGTGCCAGCAGCCCCATAGGAGCGGGGCGAAACACCGGGGAGCTGTTTTTT. This codes for CASSPIGAGRNTGELFF.

This sequence joins TRBV6-1 and TRBJ1-1, with TRBD1 matching over 7 bases. This CDR3 contains 13 residues. Trimming removed 8 bases from V and 7 bases from J; junction bases left unmatched: 10. CDR1 is MNHNS and CDR2 is SASEGT in the germline V gene. This chain's CDR3 is CASWDSTTIEAFF. CDR3 nucleotide sequence: TGTGCCAGCTGGGACAGTACGACTATTGAAGCTTTCTTT.

The V gene is TRBV6-1, the J gene TRBJ2-7, with 8 nucleotides matching TRBD1. In germline, CDR1 is MNHNS, CDR2 SASEGT. This CDR3 has 14 residues. With V trimmed by 6 bases and J by 2 bases, 6 bases remained unmatched. The CDR3, as DNA: TGTGCCAGCAGCCGAGGGACAGGAGCCTACGAGCAGTACGTC. Amino acids: CASSRGTGAYEQYV.

The V call is TRBV19, the J call TRBJ2-3; 8 bases are a match to TRBD1. Looked up from germline, CDR1 is LNHDA and CDR2 is SQIVND (reference sequence). The CDR3 is 15 amino acids. Trimming took 5 bases from V and 3 from J; bases not matched to a gene: 7. CDR3 nucleotide sequence: TGTGCCAGTAGTCCCGACAGGGGAAGGACAGATACGCAGTATTTT. Translating it yields CASSPDRGRTDTQYF.

This chain links TRBV5-6 with TRBJ2-1; D is perhaps TRBD1 or TRBD2 (5 bases each). CDR1 and CDR2 (germline): SGHDT, YYEEEE. The CDR3 covers 15 residues. The V end was cut by 4 bases, the J end by 0 bases, with 11 bases between. The CDR3 nucleotides are TGTGCCAGCAGCCGTGGGACCCACTCCTACAATGAGCAGTTCTTC. Its translation is CASSRGTHSYNEQFF.

This clone occurred once. The V gene is TRBV6-6, the J gene TRBJ1-5; TRBD1 might be the D (6 bases). V shed 5 bases and J shed 3 bases, with 11 bases lying between them. Germline lookup yields CDR1 MNHNY and CDR2 SVGAGI (reference sequence). This CDR3 is built from 14 residues. The CDR3 nucleotides read TGTGCCAGCAGTGGGGGCCTTAACAATCAGCCCCAGCATTTT. Translation: CASSGGLNNQPQHF.

The V gene is TRBV11-2, the J gene TRBJ2-5, with 7 nucleotides matching TRBD2. This CDR3 comprises 15 residues. Germline CDR1 is SGHAT and CDR2 is FQNNGV. V trimming: 1 base; J trimming: 0 bases; junction bases outside the gene matches: 2. The CDR3 here is CASSLGGGNQETQYF. The CDR3 DNA reads as TGTGCCAGCAGCTTAGGGGGAGGGAACCAAGAGACCCAGTACTTC.

The chain uses TRBV7-2 and TRBJ2-7, with a weak D call TRBD1 (6 bases). Germline CDR1 and CDR2: SGHTA and FQGNSA. The V gene lost 3 bases and the J gene lost 3 bases, with 15 bases spanning the gap. The CDR3 sequence is 15 residues long. The CDR3 reads CASSFSGQGIYEQYF. CDR3 bases: TGTGCCAGCAGCTTTTCTGGCCAGGGGATCTACGAGCAGTACTTC.